This is a list of T cell receptor beta chains from one sample in a study of cytomegalovirus exposure and HLA in healthy donors. Generated by immunoSEQ multiplex PCR, the TCRdb table keeps only in-frame clones and is missing some. The data show about 160,000 clones, roughly 77% seen once. Sample: PBMCs. The receptors originated from a man aged 25-45 years in good health and CMV-seropositive. CDR3s include the opening cysteine and the closing phenylalanine or tryptophan. Each record gives: D gene, clone size, V gene, J gene, CDR3 protein, CDR3 DNA. D genes are given only for firm matches. Size is omitted from some rows. Given values are once, few, many or a class for expanded clones.

>TRBD1|-|TRBV5-1|TRBJ2-7
CATGTGPSAEQYF
TGCGCCACCGGGACAGGGCCGTCCGCCGAGCAGTACTTC
>-|once|TRBV7-2|TRBJ1-5
CASSLDSPPQHF
TGTGCCAGCAGCTTAGACAGTCCTCCCCAGCATTTT
>TRBD1|-|TRBV7-9|TRBJ1-2
CSSNRDSYGYTF
TGTTCCAGCAACCGGGACAGCTATGGCTACACCTTC
>-|-|TRBV9|TRBJ1-2
CASSVRGGADYGYTF
TGTGCCAGCAGCGTTCGGGGGGGGGCGGACTATGGCTACACCTTC
>-|-|TRBV5-1|TRBJ2-7
CASKASDGYEQYF
TGCGCCAGCAAAGCGTCCGACGGCTACGAGCAGTACTTC
>TRBD1|-|TRBV10-3|TRBJ2-3
CAITQDRVTDTQYF
TGTGCCATCACTCAGGACAGGGTCACAGATACGCAGTATTTT
>TRBD1|-|TRBV19|TRBJ1-6
CASSPGQGTSPLHF
TGTGCCAGTAGTCCGGGACAGGGGACTTCACCCCTCCACTTT
>-|-|TRBV4-1|TRBJ1-1
CASSQDHLEGTEAFF
TGCGCCAGCAGCCAAGATCATTTAGAGGGCACTGAAGCTTTCTTT
>-|-|TRBV27|TRBJ1-5
CASTGGGSNQPQHF
TGTGCCAGCACCGGGGGGGGCAGCAATCAGCCCCAGCATTTT
>-|-|TRBV9|TRBJ2-7
CASSVDSGEQYF
TGTGCCAGCAGCGTAGATTCGGGGGAGCAGTACTTC
>TRBD1|-|TRBV5-1|TRBJ2-1
CASSPGTGSSSYNEQFF
TGCGCCAGCAGCCCGGGGACAGGGTCAAGCTCCTACAATGAGCAGTTCTTC
>-|-|TRBV6-5|TRBJ2-7
CASSQDSTYEQYF
TGTGCCAGCAGCCAGGACTCAACCTACGAGCAGTACTTC
>-|-|TRBV30|TRBJ2-7
CAWGQSSYEQYF
TGTGCCTGGGGACAGTCTTCCTACGAGCAGTACTTC
>-|-|TRBV10-3|TRBJ2-3
CAISASPELIGGDTQYF
TGTGCCATCAGTGCCTCCCCGGAACTCATCGGGGGAGATACGCAGTATTTT
>TRBD1|few|TRBV18|TRBJ2-5
CASSLGQGQETQYF
TGTGCCAGCTCACTGGGACAGGGGCAAGAGACCCAGTACTTC
>TRBD1|-|TRBV7-9|TRBJ2-2
CASRPRGTNTGELFF
TGTGCCAGCAGACCCAGGGGGACGAACACCGGGGAGCTGTTTTTT
>TRBD1|once|TRBV4-1|TRBJ1-1
CASSQAGTGGQNTEAFF
TGCGCCAGCAGCCAAGCCGGGACAGGGGGTCAAAACACTGAAGCTTTCTTT
>-|-|TRBV29-1|TRBJ2-3
CSVEEVPQYF
TGCAGCGTTGAGGAGGTGCCGCAGTATTTT
>TRBD2|once|TRBV19|TRBJ2-1
CASSAGLVDWNEQFF
TGTGCCAGTAGTGCTGGACTAGTGGATTGGAATGAGCAGTTCTTC
>-|-|TRBV27|TRBJ2-1
CASSWSQSSYNGQFF
TGTGCCAGCAGTTGGAGCCAAAGCTCCTACAATGGGCAGTTCTTC
>TRBD1|-|TRBV19|TRBJ1-5
CASRTGAGQPQHF
TGTGCCAGCAGGACAGGGGCCGGTCAGCCCCAGCATTTT
>TRBD1|-|TRBV12-5|TRBJ2-7
CASGPGQGARNEQYF
TGTGCTAGTGGCCCAGGACAGGGGGCGCGCAACGAGCAGTACTTC
>-|-|TRBV30|TRBJ2-1
CAWSVDSPINNEQFF
TGTGCCTGGAGTGTAGACTCACCGATAAACAATGAGCAGTTCTTC